The clone carrying this T cell receptor beta chain was seen a handful of times. Only in-frame clones appear in the TCRdb table, and some are missing; sequencing was by immunoSEQ multiplex PCR. The sample records around 120,000 clones, roughly 90% being singletons. This record belongs to a study of blood T cell repertoires in COVID-19. The TCR was taken from a man in his fifties or sixties with COVID-19, enrolled during active disease. Material: peripheral blood.

In DNA, the CDR3 is TGTGCCAGCAGCTCCCGACGGGACACTAGCAATCAGCCCCAGCATTTT. As protein: CASSSRRDTSNQPQHF. The chain recombines TRBV7-8 with TRBJ1-5; D perhaps matches TRBD1 (6 bases). The CDR3 runs 16 residues. The germline gives CDR1 SGHVS, CDR2 FQNEAQ. The V and J ends lost 4 bases and 0 bases respectively, with 13 bases between them.